There are many counts of the clone carrying this T cell receptor beta chain. The antigen is unknown. Germline V gives CDR1 MNHNY, CDR2 SVGAGI (reference sequence). CDR3 size: 13 residues. Trimming cost V 6 bases and J 8 bases, with 14 bases left between them. An oligo carrying a UMI was ligated to the cDNA 3' end. First-round PCR used 3 to 4 cycles and beta primers RC1.1 and RC1.2 covering TRBC1 and TRBC2. In TCRdb, the UMI-ligation and nested PCR reads were re-called with MiXCR into one record per CDR3 protein. The data hold 40,000 to 50,000 distinct CDR3 sequences, with around 15% observed a single time. The data derive from a study of quantifying T cell responses using KT2 cells. As for the study in general: Reverse transcription used primers in the TCR alpha and beta constant regions. Overall study results and limits: Very high KT2 spike-in numbers caused saturation in KT2 sequence detection.

What was sequenced was PBMCs spiked with cells of the T cell clone KT2. This chain uses TRBV6-6 with TRBJ2-4; D is unclear. The clonotype was recovered from a human donor. CDR3 sequence: CASSFGPQDIQYF. Here the CDR3 DNA reads TGTGCCAGCAGCTTCGGACCCCAGGACATTCAGTACTTC.